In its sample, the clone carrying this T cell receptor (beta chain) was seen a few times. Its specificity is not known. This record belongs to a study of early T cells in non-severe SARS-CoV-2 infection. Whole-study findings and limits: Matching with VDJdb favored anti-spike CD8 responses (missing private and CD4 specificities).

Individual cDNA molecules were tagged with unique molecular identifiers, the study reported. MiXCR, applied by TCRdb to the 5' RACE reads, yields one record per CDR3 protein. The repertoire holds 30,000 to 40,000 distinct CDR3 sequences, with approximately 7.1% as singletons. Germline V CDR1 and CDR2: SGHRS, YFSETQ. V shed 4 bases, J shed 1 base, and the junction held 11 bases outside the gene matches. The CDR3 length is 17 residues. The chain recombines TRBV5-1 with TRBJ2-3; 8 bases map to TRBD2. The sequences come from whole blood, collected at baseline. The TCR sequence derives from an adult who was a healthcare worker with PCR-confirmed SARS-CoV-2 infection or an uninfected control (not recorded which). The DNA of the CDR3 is TGCGCCAGCAGCCCTGCCCTGAGTAGCGGGGGCACAGATACGCAGTATTTT. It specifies CASSPALSSGGTDTQYF.